The present T cell receptor beta chain was sequenced within a study of regulatory T cells in long-lasting Graves disease. Documented time point: persistent/refractory GD, antithyroid drugs over 5 years with positive TRAb. The authors made the TCR library using RNA they extracted from PBMCs. Construction of the TCR beta libraries employed iRepertoire HTBI primers in conjunction with Arm-PCR of CDR3 regions. Via MiXCR, TCRdb re-called the multiplex PCR reads, giving one row per CDR3 protein. Of hundreds of thousands of distinct CDR3 sequences in the sample, 20% to 25% were seen once. The TCR sequence derives from a female donor with Graves disease. The sequences come from peripheral blood mononuclear cells (PBMCs), collected when the disease was refractory, from a patient treated with antithyroid drugs.

The CDR3 bases are TGTGCCAGCAGCTCGACACCGGGACAGGGTGGCGGGGAGCTGTTTTTT. Amino acid sequence: CASSSTPGQGGGELFF. The rearrangement uses TRBV9 and TRBJ2-2; TRBD1 matches 9 bases. The germline V gene has CDR1 SGDLS and CDR2 YYNGEE. The V segment lost 4 bases and the J segment 7 bases; nucleotides outside the gene matches: 11. The CDR3 contains 16 residues.